This passage covers 23 T cell receptor beta chains from one sample sequenced in a study of cytomegalovirus exposure and HLA in healthy donors. PCR used 60 Vbeta primers and 13 Jbeta primers. The repertoire was sequenced with immunoSEQ multiplex PCR; TCRdb's copy has only in-frame clones and lacks some. The repertoire includes 210,000 or so clones, 85% to 90% of them detected once, and 1% sits in the top ten. Sequenced input: PBMCs. Receptors originate from a woman between 18 and 30 years old in good health and CMV-seronegative.

The chain is built from TRBV5-4 and TRBJ2-2, with 12 positions matching TRBD2. The germline CDR1 and CDR2 sequences are SGHNT and YYREEE (reference sequence). The CDR3 has 15 amino acids. The junction had 2 bases not matched to a gene; V was cut back by 1 base and J by 7 bases. The CDR3 region is CASSLTSGGLGELFF. In DNA, the CDR3 is TGTGCCAGCAGCTTGACTAGCGGGGGGCTCGGGGAGCTGTTTTTT.

The rearrangement links TRBV5-1 to TRBJ2-7, with D possibly matching TRBD2 (5 bases). Germline values: CDR1 SGHRS, CDR2 YFSETQ. The CDR3 runs to 14 residues. Trimming took off 2 bases at V and 2 bases at J, with 11 bases between the two ends. The CDR3 protein is CASSFDARAYEQYF. As DNA, the CDR3 is TGCGCCAGCAGCTTTGACGCGAGGGCCTACGAGCAGTACTTC.

The V and J genes are TRBV6-4 and TRBJ1-2; 11 bases line up with TRBD1. V lost 6 bases, J lost 7 bases, and 7 bases stayed unmatched. This CDR3 region has 14 residues. The V gene's germline CDR1 is MRHNA and CDR2 SNTAGT. The CDR3 DNA sequence: TGTGCCAGCAGCATAGGACAGGGGGCTGGTGGCTACACCTTC. This gives the protein CASSIGQGAGGYTF.

This clone came up a few times. This chain uses TRBV7-2 with TRBJ2-3; TRBD1 matches 12 bases. V lost 2 bases to trimming and J lost 10 bases; unmatched junction nucleotides: 13. The CDR3 has 17 residues. Germline CDR1 reads SGHTA; CDR2 reads FQGNSA. This chain's CDR3 is CASSLYWGTGGEEAQYF. The CDR3 DNA sequence: TGTGCCAGCAGCTTATATTGGGGGACAGGGGGCGAAGAGGCGCAGTATTTT.

The chain couples TRBV29-1 to TRBJ2-1; D is uncertain. CDR3 length: 11 amino acids. Germline CDR1 reads SQVTM; CDR2 reads ANQGSEA. The germline V and J ends were trimmed by 7 bases and 6 bases, with 10 bases remaining between them. CDR3 amino acids: CSGRLTNEQFF. The CDR3 DNA is TGCAGCGGTCGACTCACCAATGAGCAGTTCTTC.

In its sample, this clone was seen once. The chain links TRBV11-2 to TRBJ2-3; 8 bases fit TRBD1. V gave up 3 bases and J gave up 6 bases; unmatched junction bases: 8. Germline CDR1 SGHAT, CDR2 FQNNGV. This CDR3 is 15 amino acids long. In nucleotides, the CDR3 is TGTGCCAGCAGCTTTCCTAGACAGGGGATGGATACGCAGTATTTT. Translated, it gives CASSFPRQGMDTQYF.

The V gene is TRBV29-1, the J gene TRBJ2-7; D may be TRBD2 (6 bases). The CDR3 runs 14 residues. The V end was cut by 6 bases, the J end by 2 bases, with 17 bases between. CDR1 SQVTM and CDR2 ANQGSEA come from the germline V gene. The CDR3 protein is CSVETRLVPYEQYF. The CDR3 nucleotides are TGCAGCGTCGAGACGAGACTAGTACCCTACGAGCAGTACTTC.

The chain combines TRBV10-1 with TRBJ2-7, with TRBD2 matching 11 bases. V was pared by 5 bases and J by 3 bases, with 3 bases of the junction left unmatched. Germline assignment: CDR1 WNHNN and CDR2 SYGVQD (reference sequence). The CDR3 length is 14 residues. For the CDR3, the DNA is TGCGCCAGCAGTACTAGCGGGAGCATCTACGAGCAGTACTTC. Its translation is CASSTSGSIYEQYF.

V gene TRBV7-9 combines with J gene TRBJ2-7; the D gene is possibly TRBD2 (5 bases). Trimming stripped 4 bases from V and 5 bases from J, with 15 bases between. Germline CDR1 SEHNR, CDR2 FQNEAQ (reference sequence). The CDR3 sequence is 14 residues long. CDR3 coding DNA: TGTGCCAGCAGCTCACTAAAAGGACTTAACGAGCAGTACTTC. Its translation: CASSSLKGLNEQYF.

This chain uses TRBV7-2 with TRBJ2-1, with 11 bases lining up with TRBD2. Trimming took 1 base from V and 15 from J; bases not matched to a gene: 8. The CDR3 has 14 residues. In germline, CDR1 is SGHTA, CDR2 FQGNSA. The CDR3, as DNA: TGTGCCAGCAGCTTAGGTGGACTAGCGGGCGGGCGGTTCTTC. It is translated as CASSLGGLAGGRFF.

The V call is TRBV30, the J call TRBJ2-3; 9 bases map to TRBD2. Trimming removed 2 bases from V and 1 base from J; junction bases left unmatched: 4. The CDR3 is made up of 15 amino acids. Germline V gene lookup returns CDR1 GTSNPN and CDR2 SVGIG (reference sequence). The CDR3 protein is CAWSLSGGGTDTQYF. The CDR3 DNA follows: TGTGCCTGGAGTCTTAGCGGGGGTGGCACAGATACGCAGTATTTT.

In nucleotides, the CDR3 is TGTGCCAGCAGCTTGGGACTAGCGGGGGGACGCAGCTCCTACAATGAGCAGTTCTTC. Amino acids: CASSLGLAGGRSSYNEQFF. The rearrangement joins TRBV11-2 to TRBJ2-1; 15 bases align to TRBD2. The CDR3 contains 19 residues. CDR1 SGHAT and CDR2 FQNNGV come from the germline V gene. Trimming took 3 bases from V and 0 from J; bases not matched to a gene: 6. The complete variable domain, with remaining parts taken from reference TRBV11-2 and TRBJ2-1, reads EAGVAQSPRYKIIEKRQSVAFWCNPISGHATLYWYQQILGQGPKLLIQFQNNGVVDDSQLPKDRFSAERLKGVDSTLKIQPAKLEDSAVYLCASSLGLAGGRSSYNEQFFGPGTRLTVL.

This chain uses TRBV9 with TRBJ2-6, with 8 bases matching TRBD2. Germline assignment: CDR1 SGDLS and CDR2 YYNGEE. With V trimmed by 6 bases and J by 1 base, 3 bases remained unmatched. This CDR3 has 15 amino acids. The CDR3, as DNA: TGTGCCAGCACCGGGGGGGGGTCTGGGGCCAACGTCCTGACTTTC. Translated, it gives CASTGGGSGANVLTF.

The rearrangement uses TRBV5-4 and TRBJ2-3; TRBD2 matches at 16 bases. J gave up 6 bases and V 4 bases, and 5 bases lay outside the gene matches. The CDR3 runs to 16 residues. Germline CDR1 reads SGHNT; CDR2 reads YYREEE (reference sequence). In DNA form, the CDR3 reads TGTGCCAGCAGCCACGGGACTAGCGGGAGGGGGGATACGCAGTATTTT. It specifies CASSHGTSGRGDTQYF.

This chain joins TRBV18 and TRBJ2-7; 10 bases agree with TRBD2. The CDR3 contains 16 residues. The germline V gene has CDR1 KGHSH and CDR2 LQKENI. V trimming: 5 bases; J trimming: 0 bases; junction bases outside the gene matches: 7. CDR3 amino acids: CASSRTSGHSSYEQYF. CDR3 DNA: TGTGCCAGCTCAAGGACTAGCGGCCATAGCTCCTACGAGCAGTACTTC.

The CDR3 sequence: CASSPVAGGELFF. The CDR3 DNA follows: TGCGCCAGCAGCCCAGTAGCGGGCGGGGAGCTGTTTTTT. The rearrangement joins TRBV4-3 to TRBJ2-2; 7 bases are a match to TRBD2. This CDR3 comprises 13 residues. Germline V gives CDR1 LGHNA, CDR2 YSLEER. Germline trimming cut 4 bases from V and 7 bases from J; bases unmatched to any gene: 3.

This clone was recorded only once. This chain joins TRBV10-1 and TRBJ2-1, with D unresolved. This CDR3 has 14 amino acids. In germline, CDR1 is WNHNN, CDR2 SYGVQD (reference sequence). V lost 6 bases and J lost 4, with 13 bases in between. This CDR3 reads CASSGAALYNEQFF. Written as DNA, the CDR3 is TGCGCCAGCAGCGGAGCCGCGCTGTACAATGAGCAGTTCTTC.

The table lists this clone with a count of one. The J gene is TRBJ2-7, the V gene TRBV4-3; the match to TRBD2 covers 9 bases. The CDR3 length is 16 residues. Trimming cost V 5 bases and J 2 bases; bases outside gene matches: 10. Germline V gene data show CDR1 as LGHNA and CDR2 as YSLEER. CDR3 sequence (DNA): TGCGCCAGCAGCTGGGTAGCGGGAGTCCCAGCCTACGAGCAGTACTTC. This translates into CASSWVAGVPAYEQYF.

This clone was observed once. V gene TRBV5-4 combines with J gene TRBJ1-1; D ambiguous. V lost 2 bases to trimming and J lost 2 bases, with 10 bases between them. The CDR3 sequence is 14 residues long. Per the germline V gene, CDR1 is SGHNT and CDR2 is YYREEE (reference sequence). CDR3 DNA sequence: TGTGCCAGCAGCTTAGTCCAGCGAAACACTGAAGCTTTCTTT. This sequence encodes CASSLVQRNTEAFF.

The V gene is TRBV5-5, the J gene TRBJ2-7, with D perhaps matching TRBD1 (6 bases). The CDR3 is 14 residues long. Germline values: CDR1 SGHKS, CDR2 YYEKEE (reference sequence). V was pared by 4 bases and J by 5 bases, with 16 bases between. CDR3 protein: CASSRRQGRNEQYF. The CDR3 DNA sequence: TGTGCCAGCAGCCGGCGCCAGGGGCGCAACGAGCAGTACTTC.

The chain combines TRBV23-1 with TRBJ2-7; the match to TRBD1 covers 8 bases. TRBV23-1 carries the ORF label, with uncertain function. V lost 2 bases to trimming and J lost 0 bases; unmatched junction nucleotides: 12. This CDR3 contains 18 residues. CDR3 protein: CASSQTPSTGADSYEQYF. CDR3 in DNA: TGCGCCAGCAGTCAAACCCCTTCGACAGGGGCTGACTCCTACGAGCAGTACTTC.

The chain uses TRBV11-2 and TRBJ1-1; 8 positions agree with TRBD1. The CDR3 covers 14 residues. Germline assignment: CDR1 SGHAT and CDR2 FQNNGV. Trimming at V came to 5 bases and at J to 11 bases, leaving 13 bases not matched to a gene. CDR3 amino acids: CASSKFTGGDPAFF. In DNA form, the CDR3 reads TGTGCCAGCAGCAAATTTACAGGGGGGGATCCGGCTTTCTTT.

V gene TRBV29-1 combines with J gene TRBJ2-1; 7 bases match TRBD2. V dropped 7 bases and J dropped 5; count of bases not matched to a gene: 14. This CDR3 has 15 residues. The germline gives CDR1 SQVTM, CDR2 ANQGSEA. This CDR3 is CSAPIGEGWNNEQFF. The CDR3 nucleotides read TGCAGCGCTCCCATCGGGGAGGGTTGGAACAATGAGCAGTTCTTC.